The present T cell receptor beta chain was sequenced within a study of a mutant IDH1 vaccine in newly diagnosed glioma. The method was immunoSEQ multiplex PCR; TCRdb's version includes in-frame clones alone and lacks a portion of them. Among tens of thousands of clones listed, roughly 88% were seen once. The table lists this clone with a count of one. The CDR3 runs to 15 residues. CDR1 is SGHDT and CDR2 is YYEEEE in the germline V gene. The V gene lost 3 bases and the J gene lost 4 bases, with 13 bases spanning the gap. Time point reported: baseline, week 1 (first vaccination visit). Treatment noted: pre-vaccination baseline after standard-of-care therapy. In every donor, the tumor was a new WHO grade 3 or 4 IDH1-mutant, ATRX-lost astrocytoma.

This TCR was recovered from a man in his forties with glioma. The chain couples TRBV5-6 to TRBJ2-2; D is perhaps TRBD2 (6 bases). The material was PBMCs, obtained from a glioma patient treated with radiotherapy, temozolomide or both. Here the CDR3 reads CASSWDFRATGELFF. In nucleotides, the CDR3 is TGTGCCAGCAGCTGGGACTTCCGCGCCACCGGGGAGCTGTTTTTT.